The next 20 T cell receptor beta chains were all read from a single sample in a study of blood T cell repertoires in COVID-19. Sequenced by immunoSEQ multiplex PCR; TCRdb stores in-frame clones only, minus some. The sample has roughly 250,000 clones; about 88% are singletons. The sample consisted of peripheral blood. These receptors were taken from a woman in her 40s who had recovered from COVID-19.

The chain uses TRBV11-2 and TRBJ1-3; D is possibly TRBD1 (6 bases). The CDR3 runs to 15 residues. Germline CDR1 and CDR2: SGHAT and FQNNGV. The V gene lost 5 bases and the J gene lost 3 bases, with 14 bases spanning the gap. The CDR3 coding sequence is TGTGCCAGCAGCGGAGGGGGGGCGCTTGGAAACACCATATATTTT. As protein: CASSGGGALGNTIYF.

The V and J genes are TRBV9 and TRBJ1-1, with 9 bases that match TRBD1. This CDR3 is built from 14 residues. The V gene's germline CDR1 is SGDLS and CDR2 YYNGEE. Unmatched junction bases numbered 8, after V lost 4 bases and J lost 7 bases. The CDR3 bases are TGTGCCAGCAGCAAGGGACAGGGCGGGGGTGAAGCTTTCTTT. Its protein product is CASSKGQGGGEAFF.

The rearrangement links TRBV7-3 to TRBJ2-2, with D possibly matching TRBD1 (5 bases). The ends were cut back, 5 bases at V and 4 bases at J, with 17 bases in the middle. The CDR3 loop spans 16 amino acids. Germline CDR1 is SGHTA and CDR2 is FQGTGA. CDR3 region: CASSIQPTVATGELFF. The CDR3 DNA is TGTGCCAGCAGCATACAACCGACAGTAGCCACCGGGGAGCTGTTTTTT.

V is TRBV28 and J is TRBJ1-3, with D unresolved. Trimming shortened V by 0 bases and J by 3 bases, and 12 bases separated the two germline ends. Germline CDR1 MDHEN, CDR2 SYDVKM. The CDR3 sequence is 16 residues long. The DNA for the CDR3 is TGTGCCAGCAGTTTATGGGCCGGCGGCCGTGGAAACACCATATATTTT. It codes for CASSLWAGGRGNTIYF.

The chain joins TRBV6-4 to TRBJ2-2; D is unclear. Germline loops: CDR1 MRHNA, CDR2 SNTAGT. This CDR3 comprises 15 residues. V shed 8 bases and J shed 3 bases, with 16 bases lying between them. CDR3 loop: CASEPGTYDTGELFF. Written as DNA, the CDR3 is TGTGCCAGCGAACCGGGTACCTACGACACCGGGGAGCTGTTTTTT.

The V gene is TRBV25-1, the J gene TRBJ2-1; a weak D match, TRBD1 (5 bases). Between the trimmed V and J ends, which lost 6 bases and 9 bases, there was a span of 12 bases. The CDR3 has 12 amino acids. Per germline, CDR1 MGHDK and CDR2 SYGVNS. This chain's CDR3 is CASRLNRGEQFF. Written as DNA, the CDR3 is TGTGCCAGCAGATTAAATAGGGGTGAGCAGTTCTTC.

This clone was picked up one time. V is TRBV18 and J is TRBJ2-7; weak D call: TRBD1 (5 bases). V lost 5 bases and J lost 3, with 14 bases in between. This CDR3 has 14 amino acids. Germline-derived CDR1 and CDR2 are KGHSH and LQKENI. The CDR3 spells CASSSLGRDYEQYF. Written as DNA, the CDR3 is TGTGCCAGCTCATCCCTCGGCAGGGACTACGAGCAGTACTTC.

The V gene is TRBV5-1, the J gene TRBJ2-4, with a tentative D call TRBD1 (7 bases). CDR1 SGHRS and CDR2 YFSETQ come from the germline V gene. The CDR3 has 16 residues. Trimming left V 0 bases short and J 6 bases short, with 16 bases between. The CDR3 region has the DNA TGCGCCAGCAGCTTGGCCCCAGGGGGGCAGGGAAACATTCAGTACTTC. Translating gives CASSLAPGGQGNIQYF.

This clone is a singleton in its sample. The gene calls are TRBV5-1 and TRBJ2-7, with D tentatively TRBD2 (6 bases). This CDR3 has 16 amino acids. Deletions cut 0 bases from V and 1 base from J, with 14 bases between. Germline V gives CDR1 SGHRS, CDR2 YFSETQ. The CDR3 DNA reads TGCGCCAGCAGCTTGGGACTGGGGAGGATATCCTACGAGCAGTACTTC. It is translated as CASSLGLGRISYEQYF.

The chain carries TRBV6-5 and TRBJ1-2, with a possible D match to TRBD1 (5 bases). Germline loops: CDR1 MNHEY, CDR2 SVGAGI. Trimming cost V 2 bases and J 7 bases, with 20 bases left between them. This CDR3 region has 16 residues. As DNA, the CDR3 is TGTGCCAGCAGTTACGGCTCGACAGCCCAATCGGGTGGCTACACCTTC. It specifies CASSYGSTAQSGGYTF.

The chain is built from TRBV2 and TRBJ1-4, with 7 nucleotides matching TRBD1. CDR1 and CDR2 (germline): SNHLY, FYNNEI. CDR3 length: 14 residues. V was pared by 10 bases and J by 8 bases, with 13 bases of the junction left unmatched. The CDR3 spells CAIQITGVQEKLFF. The CDR3 DNA reads as TGTGCCATCCAAATCACAGGGGTCCAGGAAAAACTGTTTTTT. The whole variable domain, filled in from reference TRBV2 and TRBJ1-4, reads EPEVTQTPSHQVTQMGQEVILRCVPISNHLYFYWYRQILGQKVEFLVSFYNNEISEKSEIFDDQFSVERPDGSNFTLKIRSTKLEDSAMYFCAIQITGVQEKLFFGSGTQLSVL.

V gene TRBV19 combines with J gene TRBJ1-6, with 10 nucleotides matching TRBD1. The J segment lost 7 bases and the V segment lost 6 bases, leaving 6 bases of the junction unmatched. The CDR3 runs 15 residues. The germline gives CDR1 LNHDA, CDR2 SQIVND (reference sequence). CDR3 sequence (DNA): TGTGCCAGTAGGACAGGGGGCATTGAGAATTCACCCCTCCACTTT. As protein: CASRTGGIENSPLHF.

The chain recombines TRBV4-2 with TRBJ1-4; the D is unclear. This CDR3 spans 15 amino acids. The V end lost 4 bases, the J end lost 3 bases, and 12 bases lay between the germline ends. Germline CDR1 reads LGHNA; CDR2 reads YNFKEQ. The CDR3, as DNA: TGTGCCAGCAGCCCTAACCCGATCCCTAATGAAAAACTGTTTTTT. Residues: CASSPNPIPNEKLFF.

This clone was seen just once. The chain employs TRBV7-2 and TRBJ1-5; D may be TRBD1 (5 bases). Germline CDR1 reads SGHTA; CDR2 reads FQGNSA. This CDR3 has 13 residues. The ends were cut back, 5 bases at V and 5 bases at J, with 10 bases in the middle. The CDR3 loop is CASSVDRYQPQHF. The CDR3 DNA is TGTGCCAGCAGCGTAGACAGATATCAGCCCCAGCATTTT.

V and J are TRBV4-1 and TRBJ1-4; 8 bases line up with TRBD1. V was clipped by 1 base and J by 5 bases; unmatched bases: 6. CDR1 and CDR2 (germline): MGHRA, YSYEKL. This CDR3 contains 16 residues. The CDR3 DNA sequence: TGCGCCAGCAGCCAAGGCTCGGGACAGGTGAATGAAAAACTGTTTTTT. This gives the protein CASSQGSGQVNEKLFF.

The chain links TRBV3-1 (or the pseudogene TRBV3-2) to TRBJ2-3; D is ambiguous. From germline, CDR1 is LGHDT and CDR2 YNNKEL (reference sequence). V was pared by 4 bases and J by 1 base, with 6 bases between. The CDR3 covers 13 residues. The CDR3 region is CASSLRGTDTQYF. The CDR3 DNA sequence: TGTGCCAGCAGCCTACGCGGCACAGATACGCAGTATTTT.

This chain joins TRBV19 and TRBJ2-2; D unclear. The CDR3 sequence is 14 residues long. Trimming shortened V by 3 bases and J by 5 bases, and 10 bases separated the two germline ends. Germline V CDR1 and CDR2: LNHDA, SQIVND (reference sequence). CDR3 region: CASSIFRNTGELFF. In DNA form, the CDR3 reads TGTGCCAGTAGTATTTTCAGGAATACCGGGGAGCTGTTTTTT.

The J gene is TRBJ2-3, the V gene TRBV5-1, with D possibly TRBD2 on 5 matching bases. Trimming took 5 bases from V and 8 from J, leaving 15 bases between them. Germline CDR1 and CDR2: SGHRS and YFSETQ. The CDR3 consists of 13 residues. The CDR3 here is CASRKKDFPTQYF. CDR3 DNA: TGCGCCAGCAGAAAAAAGGACTTCCCTACGCAGTATTTT. Full variable domain (remainder filled in from reference TRBV5-1 and TRBJ2-3): KAGVTQTPRYLIKTRGQQVTLSCSPISGHRSVSWYQQTPGQGLQFLFEYFSETQRNKGNFPGRFSGRQFSNSRSEMNVSTLELGDSALYLCASRKKDFPTQYFGPGTRLTVL.

The chain employs TRBV4-3 and TRBJ1-1; 8 bases line up with TRBD1. The CDR3 is made up of 14 amino acids. Germline CDR1 LGHNA, CDR2 YSLEER. The V segment lost 6 bases and the J segment 5 bases; nucleotides outside the gene matches: 8. The CDR3 region is CASSLDRGDTEAFF. The CDR3 DNA is TGCGCCAGCAGTCTAGACAGGGGTGATACTGAAGCTTTCTTT.

The chain recombines TRBV7-9 with TRBJ2-2, with D possibly being TRBD2 (6 bases). Trimming removed 5 bases from V and 7 bases from J, with 20 bases in between. The length of the CDR3 is 16 residues. CDR1 and CDR2 from the germline V gene are SEHNR and FQNEAQ (reference sequence). The CDR3 DNA sequence: TGTGCCAGCAGCCGAGTCGGGGGAAGATATCGCGGGGAGCTGTTTTTT. Translating gives CASSRVGGRYRGELFF.